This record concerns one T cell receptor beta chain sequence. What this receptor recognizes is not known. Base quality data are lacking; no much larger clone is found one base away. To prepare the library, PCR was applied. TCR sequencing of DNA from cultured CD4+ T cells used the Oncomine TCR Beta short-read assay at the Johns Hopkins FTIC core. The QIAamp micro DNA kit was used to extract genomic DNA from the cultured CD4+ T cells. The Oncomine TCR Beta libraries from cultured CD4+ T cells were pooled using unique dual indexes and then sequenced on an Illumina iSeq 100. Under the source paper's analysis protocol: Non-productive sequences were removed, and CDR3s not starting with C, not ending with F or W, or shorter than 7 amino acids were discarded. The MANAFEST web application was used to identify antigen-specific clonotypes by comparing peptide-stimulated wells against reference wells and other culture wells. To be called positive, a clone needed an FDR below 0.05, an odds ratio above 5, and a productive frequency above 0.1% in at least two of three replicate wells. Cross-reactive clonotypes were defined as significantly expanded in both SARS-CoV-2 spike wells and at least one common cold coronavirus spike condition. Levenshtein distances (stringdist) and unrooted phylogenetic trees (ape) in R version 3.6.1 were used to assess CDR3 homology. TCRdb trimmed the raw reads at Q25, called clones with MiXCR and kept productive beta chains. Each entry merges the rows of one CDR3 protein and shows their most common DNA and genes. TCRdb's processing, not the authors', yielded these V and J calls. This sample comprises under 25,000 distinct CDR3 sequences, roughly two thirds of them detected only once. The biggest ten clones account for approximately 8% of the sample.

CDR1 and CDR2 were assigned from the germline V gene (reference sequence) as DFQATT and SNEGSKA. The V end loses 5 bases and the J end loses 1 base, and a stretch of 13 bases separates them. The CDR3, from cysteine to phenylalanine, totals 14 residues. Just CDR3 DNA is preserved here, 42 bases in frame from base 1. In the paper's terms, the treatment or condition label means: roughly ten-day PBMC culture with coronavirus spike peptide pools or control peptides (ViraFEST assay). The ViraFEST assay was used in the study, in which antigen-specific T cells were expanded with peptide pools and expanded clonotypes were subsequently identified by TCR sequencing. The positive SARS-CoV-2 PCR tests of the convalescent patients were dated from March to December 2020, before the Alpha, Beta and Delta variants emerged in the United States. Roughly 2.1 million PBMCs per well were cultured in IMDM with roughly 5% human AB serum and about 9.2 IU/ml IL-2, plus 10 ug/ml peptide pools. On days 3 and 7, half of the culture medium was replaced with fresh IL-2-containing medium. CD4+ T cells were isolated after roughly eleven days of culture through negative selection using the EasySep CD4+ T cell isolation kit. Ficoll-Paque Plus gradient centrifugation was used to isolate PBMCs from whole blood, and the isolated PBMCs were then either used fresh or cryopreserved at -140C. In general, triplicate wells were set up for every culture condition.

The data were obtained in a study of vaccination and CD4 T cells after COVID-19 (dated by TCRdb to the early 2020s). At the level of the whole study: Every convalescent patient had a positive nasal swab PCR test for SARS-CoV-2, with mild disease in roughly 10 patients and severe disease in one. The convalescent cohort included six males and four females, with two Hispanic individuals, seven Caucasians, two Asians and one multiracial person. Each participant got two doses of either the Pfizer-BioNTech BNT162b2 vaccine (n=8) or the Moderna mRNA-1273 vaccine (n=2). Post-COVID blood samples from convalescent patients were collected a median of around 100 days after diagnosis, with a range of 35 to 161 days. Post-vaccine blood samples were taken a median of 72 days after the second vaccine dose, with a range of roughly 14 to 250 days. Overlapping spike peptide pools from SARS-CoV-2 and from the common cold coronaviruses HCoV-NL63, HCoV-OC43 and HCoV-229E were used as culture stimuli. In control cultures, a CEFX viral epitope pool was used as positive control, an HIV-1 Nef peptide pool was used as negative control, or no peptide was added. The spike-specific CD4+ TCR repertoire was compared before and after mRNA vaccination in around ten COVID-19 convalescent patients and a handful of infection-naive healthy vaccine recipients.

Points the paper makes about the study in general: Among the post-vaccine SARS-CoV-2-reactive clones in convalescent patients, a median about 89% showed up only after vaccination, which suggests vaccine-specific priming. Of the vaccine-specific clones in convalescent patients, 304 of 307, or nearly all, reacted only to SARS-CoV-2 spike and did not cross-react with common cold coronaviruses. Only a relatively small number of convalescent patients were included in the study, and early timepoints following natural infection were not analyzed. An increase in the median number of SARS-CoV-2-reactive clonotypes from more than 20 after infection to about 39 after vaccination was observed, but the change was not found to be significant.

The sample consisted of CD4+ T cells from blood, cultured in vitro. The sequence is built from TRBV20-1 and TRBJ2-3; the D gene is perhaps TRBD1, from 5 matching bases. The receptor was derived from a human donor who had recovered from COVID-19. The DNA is TGCAGTGCTTGGCCCGAGACAGGCACAGATACGCAGTATTTT. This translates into CSAWPETGTDTQYF.